The rows below give T cell receptor beta chains drawn from one sample of a study of beta chain features in type 1 diabetes. TCRdb's table, derived via immunoSEQ multiplex PCR, lists solely in-frame clones and lacks some. This sample carries 140,000 to 150,000 clones, 40% to 55% of them seen once, and the ten largest clones take 0.35% to 0.5%. The specimen was Tregs from blood. These receptors all come from a man aged 18 to 29 in good health. CDR3s include the opening cysteine and the closing phenylalanine or tryptophan. D genes are given only for firm matches. Size values are once, few and many counts, or a class for expanded clones, and some rows have none.

abundance: once; d_gene: TRBD1; j_gene: TRBJ1-2; v_gene: TRBV6-5; CDR3nt: TGTGCCAGCAGTGGGAAACAGGGGGGCGGCTATGGCTACACCTTC; CDR3aa: CASSGKQGGGYGYTF
abundance: -; d_gene: -; j_gene: TRBJ2-2; v_gene: TRBV6-5; CDR3nt: TGTGCCAGCAGTTACCGGGCGGGTTTCACCGGGGAGCTGTTTTTT; CDR3aa: CASSYRAGFTGELFF
abundance: few; d_gene: -; j_gene: TRBJ1-1; v_gene: TRBV7-9; CDR3nt: TGTGCCAGCAGTCCAGACTGGAACACTGAAGCTTTCTTT; CDR3aa: CASSPDWNTEAFF
abundance: -; d_gene: -; j_gene: TRBJ2-5; v_gene: TRBV4-2; CDR3nt: TGTGCCAGCAGCCAAGAAGGTTCGGGGGTCAACGCTCAAGAGACCCAGTACTTC; CDR3aa: CASSQEGSGVNAQETQYF
abundance: -; d_gene: -; j_gene: TRBJ2-7; v_gene: TRBV6-6; CDR3nt: TGTGCCAGCAGCCCCCCCGAGAGGGCGCACGAGCAGTACTTC; CDR3aa: CASSPPERAHEQYF
abundance: -; d_gene: -; j_gene: TRBJ2-3; v_gene: TRBV19; CDR3nt: TGTGCCAGTAGTATCGGGCCAGGGCCGGCAGATACGCAGTATTTT; CDR3aa: CASSIGPGPADTQYF
abundance: few; d_gene: -; j_gene: TRBJ1-6; v_gene: TRBV6-6; CDR3nt: TGTGCCAGCAGTTACCTACAGCCAACAGGGAGTTCACCCCTCCACTTT; CDR3aa: CASSYLQPTGSSPLHF
abundance: -; d_gene: -; j_gene: TRBJ1-2; v_gene: TRBV5-1; CDR3nt: TGCGCCAGCAGCTTTGGCCGGCAGGGGTACTATGGCTACACCTTC; CDR3aa: CASSFGRQGYYGYTF
abundance: few; d_gene: TRBD1; j_gene: TRBJ1-2; v_gene: TRBV6-6; CDR3nt: TGTGCCAGCAGTTACTCTGTCCAGGGGGCGGGCTACACCTTC; CDR3aa: CASSYSVQGAGYTF
abundance: -; d_gene: -; j_gene: TRBJ1-2; v_gene: TRBV4-2; CDR3nt: TGTGCCAGCAGCCAAGATAAAAGGGGTGTAAACTATGGCTACACCTTC; CDR3aa: CASSQDKRGVNYGYTF
abundance: few; d_gene: -; j_gene: TRBJ2-7; v_gene: TRBV6-5; CDR3nt: TGTGCCAGCAGTAACGGGGTCGCGTCCTACGAGCAGTACTTC; CDR3aa: CASSNGVASYEQYF
abundance: -; d_gene: -; j_gene: TRBJ1-2; v_gene: TRBV7-3; CDR3nt: TGTGCCAGCAGCTTAAATCCGGTAGACAGGTCCTATGGCTACACCTTC; CDR3aa: CASSLNPVDRSYGYTF
abundance: -; d_gene: TRBD1; j_gene: TRBJ1-2; v_gene: TRBV27; CDR3nt: TGTGCCAGCAGTTTATTAGGGGGCTCTGGCTACACCTTC; CDR3aa: CASSLLGGSGYTF
abundance: -; d_gene: TRBD1; j_gene: TRBJ1-1; v_gene: TRBV7-3; CDR3nt: TGTGCCAGCAGCTCCTGGACAGGGACTGAAGCTTTCTTT; CDR3aa: CASSSWTGTEAFF
abundance: -; d_gene: -; j_gene: TRBJ1-1; v_gene: TRBV28; CDR3nt: TGTGCCAGCAGTCCCGCGGTAACTGAAGCTTTCTTT; CDR3aa: CASSPAVTEAFF